The clone carrying this T cell receptor (beta chain) was observed once. This record comes from a study of cytomegalovirus exposure and HLA in healthy donors. PCR used 60 Vbeta primers and 13 Jbeta primers. Produced via immunoSEQ multiplex PCR; TCRdb's table is partial and in-frame only. The sample lists about 200,000 clones; 60% to 80% were seen once. Sequenced input: PBMCs. This clonotype was sampled from a woman aged 25 to 39 in good health and CMV-seronegative.

The chain's CDR3 is CASSLEGAGGWLGNEQFF. CDR3 DNA: TGCGCCAGCAGCTTGGAGGGAGCGGGGGGGTGGCTTGGTAATGAGCAGTTCTTC. V gene TRBV5-1 combines with J gene TRBJ2-1, with 10 bases fitting TRBD2. The CDR3 runs 18 residues. From germline, CDR1 is SGHRS and CDR2 YFSETQ. V dropped 0 bases and J dropped 7; count of bases not matched to a gene: 13.